This is a list of T cell receptor beta chains from one sample in a study of cytomegalovirus exposure and HLA in healthy donors. Produced via immunoSEQ multiplex PCR; TCRdb's table is partial and in-frame only. The table has around 140,000 clones, 70% to 90% seen once. The sample taken for sequencing was PBMCs. Receptor source: a middle-aged man in good health and CMV-seronegative. The CDR3 runs from the conserved cysteine through the conserved F or W. The D gene is left open where the match is weak.

v_gene	j_gene	d_gene	CDR3nt	CDR3aa
TRBV5-1	TRBJ1-1	TRBD1	TGCGCCAGCAGCGGACAGGGACCGACCAACACTGAAGCTTTCTTT	CASSGQGPTNTEAFF
TRBV4-3	TRBJ2-2	TRBD2	TGCGCCAGCAGCCAAGACCGACTAGCGGGAGCGACCGGGGAGCTGTTTTTT	CASSQDRLAGATGELFF
TRBV4-3	TRBJ2-3	TRBD2	TGCGCCAGCAGCCAAGATACAGAACTAGCGGGAGTAAAGGATACGCAGTATTTT	CASSQDTELAGVKDTQYF
TRBV28	TRBJ1-3	.	TGTGCCAGCAGCCGGCCCGACAGACCTAGCACCATATATTTT	CASSRPDRPSTIYF
TRBV11-2	TRBJ2-3	TRBD1	TGTGCCAGCAGCTTAGGGCAGGGGGCTTATACGCAGTATTTT	CASSLGQGAYTQYF
TRBV15	TRBJ2-7	.	TGTGCCACCAGCAGAGATCGAGGCTACGAGCAGTACTTC	CATSRDRGYEQYF
TRBV7-2	TRBJ2-7	.	TGTGCCAGCAGCCCGACAGGCTACGAGCAGTACTTC	CASSPTGYEQYF
TRBV30	TRBJ2-3	TRBD2	TGTGCCTGGAACCAGCGGGAGCCAGATACGCAGTATTTT	CAWNQREPDTQYF
TRBV5-4	TRBJ2-5	.	TGTGCCAGCAGGGAGGAGGTGGGGCAAGAGACCCAGTACTTC	CASREEVGQETQYF
TRBV5-6	TRBJ2-5	.	TGTGCCAGCAGCCGATTTCGGGTGGGGCCCCAAGAGACCCAGTACTTC	CASSRFRVGPQETQYF
TRBV7-2	TRBJ1-3	.	TGTGCCAGCAGCCTCGGTCGAGCGGCGGACACCATATATTTT	CASSLGRAADTIYF
TRBV5-6	TRBJ2-3	TRBD2	TGTGCCAGCACTAGCGGGGGGCGGGTCACAGATACGCAGTATTTT	CASTSGGRVTDTQYF
TRBV6-5	TRBJ1-2	.	TGTGCCAGCAGTTACATTTACAACGACTATGGCTACACCTTC	CASSYIYNDYGYTF
TRBV6-1	TRBJ1-2	TRBD1	TGTGCCAGCCGACAGGGCCCCACTTCTGGGGGCTACACCTTC	CASRQGPTSGGYTF
TRBV5-1	TRBJ2-7	.	TGCGCCAGCAGCTTAAGGACAGAGTTTTCCTACGAGCAGTACTTC	CASSLRTEFSYEQYF
TRBV7-3	TRBJ2-5	TRBD2	TGTGCCAGCAGCTTAAACCCACTAGCGGGGGGGCCTTTAGAGACCCAGTACTTC	CASSLNPLAGGPLETQYF